Each of the 20 T cell receptor beta chains below was sequenced from the same sample in a study of cytomegalovirus exposure and HLA in healthy donors. Researchers ran the PCR with 60 Vbeta and 13 Jbeta primers. The table came from immunoSEQ multiplex PCR; TCRdb's copy has only in-frame clones and leaves some out. Among some 66,000 clones listed, approximately 81% were seen once. The sequenced sample consisted of PBMCs. The receptors were gathered from a woman under 40 in good health and CMV-seronegative.

The chain links TRBV6-5 to TRBJ2-7, with TRBD1 matching over 9 bases. The germline CDR1 and CDR2 sequences are MNHEY and SVGAGI. The CDR3 has 12 residues. V lost 5 bases, J lost 5 bases, and 1 base stayed unmatched. This CDR3 is CASSRTGDEQYF. The CDR3 DNA reads TGTGCCAGCAGTAGGACAGGGGACGAGCAGTACTTC.

The chain joins TRBV28 to TRBJ2-2, with D maybe TRBD1 (6 bases). The CDR3 runs 17 residues. The V gene lost 1 base and the J gene lost 1 base, with 13 bases spanning the gap. CDR1 and CDR2 from the germline V gene are MDHEN and SYDVKM. The CDR3, as DNA: TGTGCCAGCAGTTTATTCAGAGGACAGCAGAACACCGGGGAGCTGTTTTTT. Protein: CASSLFRGQQNTGELFF.

The V gene is TRBV6-5, the J gene TRBJ1-1; D is possibly TRBD1 (6 bases). The germline CDR1 and CDR2 sequences are MNHEY and SVGAGI. V was cut by 10 bases and J by 3 bases, with 12 bases left in between. This CDR3 spans 12 amino acids. CDR3 coding DNA: TGTGCCACGTACAGGGTCGACACTGAAGCTTTCTTT. This sequence encodes CATYRVDTEAFF.

This sequence joins TRBV7-9 and TRBJ2-2; D might be TRBD1 (6 bases). The CDR3 totals 13 residues. The V and J ends lost 9 bases and 6 bases respectively, with 14 bases between them. CDR1 is SEHNR, CDR2 FQNEAQ, per germline (reference sequence). This CDR3 reads CASAAGVSGELFF. Written as DNA, the CDR3 is TGTGCCAGTGCCGCAGGGGTCTCCGGGGAGCTGTTTTTT.

The chain links TRBV6-4 to TRBJ2-6; 7 bases agree with TRBD1. The CDR3 runs 17 residues. With V trimmed by 6 bases and J by 3 bases, 11 bases remained unmatched. The germline CDR1 and CDR2 sequences are MRHNA and SNTAGT. CDR3 DNA sequence: TGTGCCAGCAGCGACCCGACAGGGCCAAGTGGGGCCAACGTCCTGACTTTC. It encodes CASSDPTGPSGANVLTF.

The J gene is TRBJ1-2, the V gene TRBV19, with D hard to call. Germline values: CDR1 LNHDA, CDR2 SQIVND (reference sequence). The V and J ends lost 8 bases and 3 bases respectively, with 13 bases between them. CDR3 size: 13 residues. This CDR3 reads CASGQRDYYGYTF. The CDR3 DNA follows: TGTGCCAGTGGTCAACGGGATTACTATGGCTACACCTTC.

The V call is TRBV13, the J call TRBJ2-7; D is unclear. CDR1 and CDR2 from the germline V gene are PRHDT and FYEKMQ (reference sequence). The V end was cut by 4 bases, the J end by 4 bases, with 8 bases between. CDR3 length: 12 residues. CDR3 residues: CASSSSVYEQYF. CDR3 in DNA: TGTGCCAGCAGCTCCTCAGTTTACGAGCAGTACTTC.

The V and J genes are TRBV19 and TRBJ2-3, with D tentatively TRBD2 (6 bases). The CDR3 covers 14 residues. V lost 10 bases to trimming and J lost 2 bases, with 16 bases between them. Per the germline V gene, CDR1 is LNHDA and CDR2 is SQIVND (reference sequence). The CDR3, as DNA: TGTGCCACCAAACTCCGGGGGACCACAGATACGCAGTATTTT. Translated: CATKLRGTTDTQYF.

This clone came up a few times. The chain carries TRBV11-2 and TRBJ1-1; 10 bases line up with TRBD1. CDR1 is SGHAT, CDR2 FQNNGV, per germline. This CDR3 spans 15 amino acids. J gave up 1 base and V 5 bases, and 4 bases lay outside the gene matches. The CDR3 DNA follows: TGTGCCAGCAGCCGCGGGACAGGGGCGAACACTGAAGCTTTCTTT. Translating gives CASSRGTGANTEAFF.

The CDR3 DNA sequence: TGTGCCAGCAGCTTAGCTCCGGGACAGGGAACTTTCTTT. Protein sequence: CASSLAPGQGTFF. V and J are TRBV7-8 and TRBJ1-1, with TRBD1 matching over 9 bases. This CDR3 has 13 residues. The germline gives CDR1 SGHVS, CDR2 FQNEAQ. With V trimmed by 0 bases and J by 12 bases, 5 bases remained unmatched.

The V gene is TRBV11-2, the J gene TRBJ2-7; perhaps TRBD2 as D (8 bases). V gave up 5 bases and J gave up 3 bases, with 20 bases separating them. This CDR3 is 16 amino acids long. The germline gives CDR1 SGHAT, CDR2 FQNNGV. CDR3 protein: CASSQSSGGDSYEQYF. In DNA, the CDR3 is TGTGCCAGCAGCCAATCATCCGGGGGGGACAGCTACGAGCAGTACTTC.

The chain is built from TRBV11-3 and TRBJ2-3; no reliable D call. Trimming stripped 0 bases from V and 0 bases from J, with 7 bases between. The CDR3 spans 15 residues. Germline CDR1 and CDR2: SGHNT and YENEEA. For the CDR3, the DNA is TGTGCCAGCAGCTTAGATTCGCTAAGCACAGATACGCAGTATTTT. Translating gives CASSLDSLSTDTQYF.

This clone was detected once. This rearrangement joins TRBV7-9 to TRBJ1-5; 9 nucleotides agree with TRBD1. V dropped 7 bases and J dropped 8; count of bases not matched to a gene: 21. The CDR3 has 18 amino acids. Germline V gene data show CDR1 as SEHNR and CDR2 as FQNEAQ (reference sequence). CDR3 in DNA: TGTGCCAGCACCTTTGGACAGGGGACCATTCGAGGGACTAAGCCCCAGCATTTT. It yields the protein CASTFGQGTIRGTKPQHF.

This rearrangement joins TRBV10-3 to TRBJ1-1; weak D call: TRBD1 (5 bases). The CDR3 is 14 residues long. The germline V gene encodes CDR1 ENHRY and CDR2 SYGVKD. V was cut by 5 bases and J by 1 base, with 11 bases left in between. The CDR3 is CAISPGRGNTEAFF. CDR3 nucleotides: TGTGCCATCAGTCCAGGGAGGGGGAACACTGAAGCTTTCTTT.

The chain employs TRBV6-5 and TRBJ2-7; 7 bases agree with TRBD1. This CDR3 spans 14 amino acids. The V and J ends lost 2 bases and 2 bases, in that order; junction bases with no gene match: 3. CDR1 and CDR2 from the germline V gene are MNHEY and SVGAGI. In nucleotides, the CDR3 is TGTGCCAGCAGTTACGCGCAGGGGGCCTACGAGCAGTACTTC. Translated: CASSYAQGAYEQYF.

This clone was seen just once. The CDR3 DNA reads as TGTGCCAGCAGTGTCTCAGGGGCCAGCTATAATTCACCCCTCCACTTT. Its protein product is CASSVSGASYNSPLHF. V is TRBV2 and J is TRBJ1-6; D is possibly TRBD1 (6 bases). This CDR3 is 16 amino acids long. Germline assignment: CDR1 SNHLY and CDR2 FYNNEI. V lost 4 bases and J 3 bases, leaving 13 bases between the germline ends.

This clone was found a few times. The chain recombines TRBV7-6 with TRBJ2-3; TRBD2 agrees at 13 bases. The CDR3 totals 18 residues. CDR1 SGHVS and CDR2 FNYEAQ come from the germline V gene. After removal of 4 bases from V and 2 bases from J, the junction contained 9 bases not matched to a gene. DNA for the CDR3: TGTGCCAGCAGCTGGACCTCACTAGCGGGGGGGATCACAGATACGCAGTATTTT. Protein: CASSWTSLAGGITDTQYF.

V usage is TRBV6-5 and J usage is TRBJ2-4; 7 bases line up with TRBD1. Germline V lookup: CDR1 MNHEY, CDR2 SVGAGI. CDR3 size: 15 residues. V shed 6 bases, J shed 0 bases, and the junction held 5 bases outside the gene matches. The CDR3 DNA reads as TGTGCCAGCAGAGAGACAGGGATAGCCAAAAACATTCAGTACTTC. Translated, it gives CASRETGIAKNIQYF.

The chain uses TRBV11-2 and TRBJ2-3, with D perhaps matching TRBD1 (5 bases). The CDR3 extends over 14 amino acids. Germline V CDR1 and CDR2: SGHAT, FQNNGV. Trimming cost V 5 bases and J 2 bases, with 11 bases left between them. CDR3 nucleotide sequence: TGTGCCAGCAGCGCTGACAGATCCACAGATACGCAGTATTTT. Translated, it gives CASSADRSTDTQYF.

The chain couples TRBV9 to TRBJ1-1; 7 bases fit TRBD1. This CDR3 has 16 residues. The germline V gene encodes CDR1 SGDLS and CDR2 YYNGEE. With 4 bases clipped from V and 7 bases from J, the junction kept 16 bases outside the gene matches. The chain's CDR3 is CASSTRPGTAGGEAFF. CDR3 coding DNA: TGTGCCAGCAGCACACGGCCCGGGACAGCGGGTGGTGAAGCTTTCTTT.